What follows are 3 T cell receptor beta chains derived from one specimen sequenced in a study of cytomegalovirus exposure and HLA in healthy donors. Vbeta (60) and Jbeta (13) primers were used in the PCR. Produced via immunoSEQ multiplex PCR; TCRdb's table is partial and in-frame only. The sample consists of roughly 140,000 clones, 80% of them appearing once. The sequenced sample was PBMCs. These receptors were taken from a man aged 40-55 years in good health and CMV-seronegative.

This rearrangement joins TRBV5-1 to TRBJ2-3, with D possibly TRBD1 on 5 matching bases. CDR1 is SGHRS, CDR2 YFSETQ, per germline. V shed 4 bases and J shed 1 base, with 7 bases lying between them. The CDR3 contains 13 residues. The CDR3 DNA reads as TGCGCCAGCAGCCCGACAGGCACAGATACGCAGTATTTT. Protein: CASSPTGTDTQYF.

The chain employs TRBV14 and TRBJ2-4; D may be TRBD1 (6 bases). The V end was cut by 4 bases, the J end by 5 bases, with 21 bases between. The CDR3 consists of 17 residues. Germline CDR1 and CDR2: SGHDN and FVKESK. The CDR3: CASSRPGHPLSQNIQYF. In DNA form, the CDR3 reads TGTGCCAGCAGCCGCCCGGGACACCCTCTCAGCCAAAACATTCAGTACTTC. Full variable domain (missing parts from reference TRBV14 and TRBJ2-4): EAGVTQFPSHSVIEKGQTVTLRCDPISGHDNLYWYRRVMGKEIKFLLHFVKESKQDESGMPNNRFLAERTGGTYSTLKVQPAELEDSGVYFCASSRPGHPLSQNIQYFGAGTRLSVL.

This chain links TRBV11-2 with TRBJ2-7; 10 positions match TRBD2. The CDR3 totals 16 residues. Per germline, CDR1 SGHAT and CDR2 FQNNGV. Trimming cost V 5 bases and J 3 bases; bases outside gene matches: 10. The CDR3, as DNA: TGTGCCAGCAGCCCCGGTTTAGCGGGGGGATACTACGAGCAGTACTTC. This gives the protein CASSPGLAGGYYEQYF.